This T cell receptor (beta chain) was observed in a study of T cells in Graves' hyperthyroidism and ophthalmopathy. Study in general: Peripheral blood sampling occurred at initial diagnosis, before any treatment.

RNA transcripts provided the source from which TCR beta CDR3 regions were amplified. The primer set for the first-round RT-PCR of the TCR CDR3 was HTBI. TCRdb fed the multiplex PCR reads into MiXCR, producing one record per CDR3 protein. The sample consists of 700,000 or so distinct CDR3 sequences, about 15% of them appearing once. Patients having uncontrolled infection, another autoimmune disease, pregnancy or lactation were not included. Diagnoses used clinical symptoms, serum thyroxine and TRAb, thyroid ultrasound and orbital computed tomography. This clonotype was detected ten times or more. Its antigen remains unknown. V gave up 7 bases and J gave up 6 bases, with 19 bases separating them. In germline, CDR1 is MNHEY, CDR2 SVGEGT. The CDR3 length is 14 residues. Findings and limits, study-wide: Before onset, ophthalmopathy was predicted by the model a median approximately 6.5 months earlier.

Sequenced: blood. This sequence joins TRBV6-2 or TRBV6-3 and TRBJ2-7, with D tentatively TRBD1 or TRBD2 (5 bases each). This clonotype was obtained from a woman aged 45-65 years with Graves' ophthalmopathy. CDR3 in amino acids: CASTPATGQGEQYF. The CDR3 DNA follows: TGTGCCAGCACCCCAGCGACGGGGCAAGGCGAGCAGTACTTC.